This TCR beta chain was sequenced during a study of T-cell memory formation after mild COVID-19. About the study: Largely, TCR clusters stayed within a single donor. Whole-study findings and limits: Contracting clones from day 15 to 85 had balanced CD4/CD8; later expanders favoured CD4+. Cross-reactive memory appears to have joined, as suggested by some responding clones showing up in pre-infection memory.

The length of the CDR3 is 12 residues. Germline CDR1 and CDR2: SGHRS and YFSETQ. There are many counts of this clonotype. The antigen is unknown. One junction end does not reproduce the germline sequence, and a read error may be involved. Amplification by 5'RACE using constant-segment primers produced TCR alpha and TCR beta cDNA libraries that carried sample barcodes and UMIs. Each CDR3 protein gets one entry after TCRdb re-called the 5' RACE reads with MiXCR. The sample includes 120,000 to 150,000 distinct CDR3 sequences, roughly 6.2% of them seen just once. The receptor was isolated from an adult woman who had mild COVID-19 (a few samples of this study predate the infection). Cell type and time point are not known. Sample: PBMCs or a T cell subset sorted from them (not recorded which). The J gene is TRBJ2-5, the V gene TRBV5-1; D unclear. The CDR3 sequence: CASSLAQETQYF. CDR3 bases: TGTGCCAGCAGCTTGGCCCAAGAGACCCAGTACTTC.